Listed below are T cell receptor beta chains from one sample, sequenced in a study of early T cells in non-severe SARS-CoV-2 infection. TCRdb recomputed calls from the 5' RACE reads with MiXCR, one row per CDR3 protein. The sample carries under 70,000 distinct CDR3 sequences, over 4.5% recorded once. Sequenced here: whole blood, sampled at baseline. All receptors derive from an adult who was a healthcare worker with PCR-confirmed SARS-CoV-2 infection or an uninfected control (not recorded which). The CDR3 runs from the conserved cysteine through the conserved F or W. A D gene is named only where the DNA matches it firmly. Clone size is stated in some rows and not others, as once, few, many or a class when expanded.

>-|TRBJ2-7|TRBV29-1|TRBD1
CSVGTGTGRCEQYF
TGCAGCGTTGGAACAGGGACAGGGAGATGCGAGCAGTACTTC
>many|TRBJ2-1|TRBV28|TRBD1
CASSFRDRDNEQFF
TGTGCCAGCAGTTTTAGGGACAGGGACAATGAGCAGTTCTTC
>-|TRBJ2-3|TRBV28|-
CASSFGGMGTNTQYF
TGTGCCAGCAGTTTCGGCGGAATGGGTACAAATACGCAGTATTTT
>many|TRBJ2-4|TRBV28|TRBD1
CASRPPGQGFRNIQYF
TGTGCCAGCAGACCCCCAGGACAGGGGTTTAGAAACATTCAGTACTTC
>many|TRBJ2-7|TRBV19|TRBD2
CASSINSGRYEQYF
TGTGCCAGTAGTATAAACAGCGGGAGGTACGAGCAGTACTTC
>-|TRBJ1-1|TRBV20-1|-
CSAGGAGNTEAFF
TGCAGTGCCGGGGGAGCGGGGAACACTGAAGCTTTCTTT
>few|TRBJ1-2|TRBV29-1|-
CSVPKEGHPNYGYTF
TGCAGCGTCCCGAAGGAGGGGCATCCAAACTATGGCTACACCTTC
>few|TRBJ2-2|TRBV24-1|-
CATSDGGIGELFF
TGTGCCACCAGTGATGGAGGGATCGGGGAGCTGTTTTTT
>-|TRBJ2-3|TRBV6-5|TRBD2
CASRRRTSGSTDTQYF
TGTGCCAGCAGACGCAGGACTAGCGGTAGCACAGATACGCAGTATTTT
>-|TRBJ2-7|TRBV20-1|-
CSVYSGKTYEQYF
TGCAGTGTCTACAGTGGGAAAACCTACGAGCAGTACTTC
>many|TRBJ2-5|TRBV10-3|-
CAISGGGLQETQYF
TGTGCCATCAGTGGGGGAGGTCTACAAGAGACCCAGTACTTC
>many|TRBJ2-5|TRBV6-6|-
CASRRYTAQETQYF
TGTGCCAGCAGGAGATATACAGCTCAAGAGACCCAGTACTTC
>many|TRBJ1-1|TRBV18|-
CASSRGDGYTEAFF
TGTGCCAGCTCAAGGGGTGACGGATACACTGAAGCTTTCTTT
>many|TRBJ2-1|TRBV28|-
CASSSPQGRDEQFF
TGTGCCAGCAGTTCACCACAGGGGAGGGATGAGCAGTTCTTC
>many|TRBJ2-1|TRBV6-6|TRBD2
CASSYSGTSGSSYNEQFF
TGTGCCAGCAGTTACTCTGGGACTAGCGGTTCCTCCTACAATGAGCAGTTCTTC
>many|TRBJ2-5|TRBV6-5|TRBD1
CASSPIYGTGGGETQYF
TGTGCCAGCAGTCCAATATATGGGACAGGGGGAGGAGAGACCCAGTACTTC
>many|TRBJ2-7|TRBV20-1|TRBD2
CSVTKSLAGPTYEQYF
TGCAGTGTTACGAAATCCCTAGCGGGACCTACCTACGAGCAGTACTTC
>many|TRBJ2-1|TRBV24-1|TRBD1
CATSDLWQGVEQFF
TGTGCCACCAGTGATTTGTGGCAGGGGGTCGAGCAGTTCTTC
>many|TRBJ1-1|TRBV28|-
CASRGRNTEAFF
TGTGCCAGCAGGGGCAGGAACACTGAAGCTTTCTTT
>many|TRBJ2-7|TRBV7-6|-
CASSPPRDDSYEQYF
TGTGCCAGCAGCCCTCCCCGGGACGACTCCTACGAGCAGTACTTC
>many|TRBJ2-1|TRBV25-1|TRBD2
CASSEPGTSGRDEQFF
TGTGCCAGCAGTGAACCCGGGACTAGCGGGAGGGATGAGCAGTTCTTC
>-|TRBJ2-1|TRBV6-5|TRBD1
CASRYRDRSYNEQFF
TGTGCCAGCAGGTACCGGGACAGGAGTTACAATGAGCAGTTCTTC
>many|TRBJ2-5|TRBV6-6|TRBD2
CASSYPNLSGEGWETQYF
TGTGCCAGCAGTTACCCAAACTTAAGCGGGGAGGGATGGGAGACCCAGTACTTC
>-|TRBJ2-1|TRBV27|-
CASSLGAGPYNEQFF
TGTGCCAGCAGCTTGGGGGCGGGACCTTACAATGAGCAGTTCTTC
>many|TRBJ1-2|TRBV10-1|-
CASSERDYGYTF
TGCGCCAGCAGTGAACGAGATTATGGCTACACCTTC
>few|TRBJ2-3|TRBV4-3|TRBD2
CASSHALAGGPDTQYF
TGCGCCAGCAGCCACGCCCTAGCGGGAGGTCCAGATACGCAGTATTTT
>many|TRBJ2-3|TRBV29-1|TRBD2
CSVGSGRSGTDTQYF
TGCAGCGTTGGGAGCGGGAGGTCGGGCACAGATACGCAGTATTTT
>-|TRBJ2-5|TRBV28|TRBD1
CASSLAGTGKETQYF
TGTGCCAGCAGCTTAGCCGGGACAGGGAAAGAGACCCAGTACTTC
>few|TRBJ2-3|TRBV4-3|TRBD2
CASTSTLTSGHTDTQYF
TGCGCCAGCACTTCAACCTTGACTAGCGGTCACACAGATACGCAGTATTTT
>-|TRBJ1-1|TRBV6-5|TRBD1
CASSPLWDRGLYTEAFF
TGTGCCAGCAGTCCTCTATGGGACAGGGGGTTGTACACTGAAGCTTTCTTT
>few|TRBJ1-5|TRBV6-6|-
CASSIGAGNQPQHF
TGTGCCAGCAGTATAGGGGCTGGCAATCAGCCCCAGCATTTT
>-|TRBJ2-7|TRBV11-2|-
CASSLDRTGSSYEQYF
TGTGCCAGCAGCTTAGACCGGACTGGGAGCTCCTACGAGCAGTACTTC
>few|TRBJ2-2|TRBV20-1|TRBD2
CSARDRDYSTGELFF
TGCAGTGCTAGAGATAGGGACTATTCCACCGGGGAGCTGTTTTTT
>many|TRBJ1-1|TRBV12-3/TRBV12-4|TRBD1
CASSSRQGPTEAFF
TGTGCCAGCAGCTCGAGACAGGGACCCACTGAAGCTTTCTTT
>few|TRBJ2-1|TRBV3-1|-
CASSQGGKRNEQFF
TGTGCCAGCAGCCAGGGCGGGAAGCGGAATGAGCAGTTCTTC
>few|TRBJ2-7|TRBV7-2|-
CASSSWNTYEQYF
TGTGCCAGCAGCTCCTGGAACACCTACGAGCAGTACTTC
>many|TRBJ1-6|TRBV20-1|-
CSARSGGVYNSPLHF
TGCAGTGCTAGATCGGGGGGGGTCTATAATTCACCCCTCCACTTT
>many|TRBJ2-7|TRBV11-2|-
CASSPPDGIYEQYF
TGTGCCAGCAGCCCACCGGACGGAATCTACGAGCAGTACTTC
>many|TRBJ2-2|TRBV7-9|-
CASIGPNTGELFF
TGTGCCAGCATAGGGCCGAACACCGGGGAGCTGTTTTTT
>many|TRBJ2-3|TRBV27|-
CASSSSKRRVSTDTQYF
TGTGCCAGCAGTTCCTCGAAGAGGCGGGTCAGCACAGATACGCAGTATTTT
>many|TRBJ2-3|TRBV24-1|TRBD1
CATGTGGSSTDTQYF
TGTGCCACCGGGACAGGGGGCTCTAGCACAGATACGCAGTATTTT
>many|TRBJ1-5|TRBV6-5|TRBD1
CASSYTWTGDQPQHF
TGTGCCAGCAGTTACACTTGGACAGGGGATCAGCCCCAGCATTTT
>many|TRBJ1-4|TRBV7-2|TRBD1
CASSLDRDRLNEKLFF
TGTGCCAGCAGCTTAGATAGGGACAGGCTTAATGAAAAACTGTTTTTT
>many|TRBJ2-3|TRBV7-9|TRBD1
CASSPGQDITDTQYF
TGTGCCAGCAGCCCCGGACAGGATATCACAGATACGCAGTATTTT
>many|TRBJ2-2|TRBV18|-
CASSPRGVGSTGELFF
TGTGCCAGCTCACCACGAGGGGTAGGGAGCACCGGGGAGCTGTTTTTT
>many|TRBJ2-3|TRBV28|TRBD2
CASSLWVTSGRGTDTQYF
TGTGCCAGCAGTTTATGGGTGACTAGCGGGAGAGGGACAGATACGCAGTATTTT
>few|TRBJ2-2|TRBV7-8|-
CASSATFRAISTGELFF
TGTGCCAGCAGCGCGACGTTTCGAGCGATTAGCACCGGGGAGCTGTTTTTT
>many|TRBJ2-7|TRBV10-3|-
CAITQRGGTTYEQYF
TGTGCCATCACCCAGAGAGGGGGGACAACCTACGAGCAGTACTTC
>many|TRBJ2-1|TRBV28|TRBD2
CASSLLLAGGFYNEQFF
TGTGCCAGCAGTTTGTTACTAGCGGGAGGCTTCTACAATGAGCAGTTCTTC
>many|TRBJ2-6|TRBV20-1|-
CSARVTPPPGYPGANVLTF
TGCAGTGCTAGAGTTACCCCACCGCCGGGTTACCCTGGGGCCAACGTCCTGACTTTC